This T cell receptor (beta chain) derives from a study of regulatory T cells in long-lasting Graves disease. Building the TCR beta libraries relied on iRepertoire HTBI primers, and CDR3 regions underwent Arm-PCR. TCRdb passed the multiplex PCR reads through MiXCR, listing each CDR3 protein once. The sample holds some 490,000 distinct CDR3 sequences, about 11% seen once. Time point of the sample: newly diagnosed GD, antithyroid drugs for less than 3 months. After RNA was extracted from PBMCs, the TCR library was made from it. Around 9.1 milliliters of peripheral blood were drawn into EDTA tubes. This same sample was also part of a study on T cells in Graves' hyperthyroidism and ophthalmopathy. That work states: Researchers found most expanded thyroid clonotypes above 0.001 in blood as well.

This TCR derives from a woman younger than 45 with Graves disease. Sequences were derived from peripheral blood mononuclear cells (PBMCs), sampled at new diagnosis, from a patient treated with antithyroid drugs.

In DNA, the CDR3 is TGTGCCAGTAGTAACCAAAATTCACCCCTCCACTTT. Protein: CASSNQNSPLHF. This chain uses TRBV19 with TRBJ1-6; unclear D gene. There are 12 residues in the CDR3. The V gene lost 4 bases and the J gene lost 7 bases, with 5 bases spanning the gap. CDR1 LNHDA and CDR2 SQIVND come from the germline V gene (reference sequence).